A selection of T cell receptor beta chains follows, all from one sample in a study of blood T cells in healthy people across ages. TCRdb itself ran the 5' RACE reads through MiXCR, one entry per CDR3 protein. Of 750,000 or so distinct CDR3 sequences listed, 20% to 25% are singletons. These records were also assigned to another study, of T cells of mothers and their children.

What was sequenced was blood. The receptors come from a boy aged 5-17 years in good health. CDR3s include the opening cysteine and the closing phenylalanine or tryptophan. D genes are given only for firm matches. The size of a clone is reported for some rows only, either as once, few or many, or as a class for expanded clones.

clone_size: few
j_call: TRBJ2-7
d_call: TRBD1
v_call: TRBV7-2
cdr3_aa: CASSSIQGERYEQYF
cdr3_nt: TGTGCCAGCAGCTCAATACAGGGGGAACGGTACGAGCAGTACTTC

clone_size: -
j_call: TRBJ1-5
d_call: -
v_call: TRBV19
cdr3_aa: CASSFGGSQPQHF
cdr3_nt: TGTGCCAGTAGTTTTGGGGGGAGTCAGCCCCAGCATTTT

clone_size: -
j_call: TRBJ2-7
d_call: -
v_call: TRBV4-1
cdr3_aa: CASSQEWGPEQYF
cdr3_nt: TGCGCCAGCAGCCAAGAGTGGGGGCCCGAGCAGTACTTC

clone_size: many
j_call: TRBJ2-1
d_call: -
v_call: TRBV6-5
cdr3_aa: CASRLGQFNEQFF
cdr3_nt: TGTGCCAGCAGGCTAGGACAGTTCAATGAGCAGTTCTTC

clone_size: -
j_call: TRBJ1-1
d_call: -
v_call: TRBV3-1
cdr3_aa: CASRGGSGEAFF
cdr3_nt: TGTGCCAGCAGGGGGGGGAGTGGTGAAGCTTTCTTT

clone_size: -
j_call: TRBJ2-3
d_call: TRBD2
v_call: TRBV6-2/TRBV6-3
cdr3_aa: CASSSDPGRDFDDTQYF
cdr3_nt: TGTGCCAGCAGCTCCGACCCAGGGAGGGATTTTGATGATACGCAGTATTTT

clone_size: -
j_call: TRBJ2-7
d_call: TRBD1
v_call: TRBV29-1
cdr3_aa: CSVGPMGQGYEQYF
cdr3_nt: TGCAGCGTTGGGCCCATGGGACAGGGGTACGAGCAGTACTTC

clone_size: -
j_call: TRBJ1-6
d_call: TRBD1
v_call: TRBV3-1
cdr3_aa: CASSQGQPSPLHF
cdr3_nt: TGTGCCAGCAGCCAGGGACAGCCTTCACCCCTCCACTTT

clone_size: -
j_call: TRBJ2-3
d_call: -
v_call: TRBV12-3/TRBV12-4
cdr3_aa: CASSPGPTTSTDTQYF
cdr3_nt: TGTGCCAGCAGTCCGGGACCGACTACTAGCACAGATACGCAGTATTTT

clone_size: few
j_call: TRBJ2-7
d_call: TRBD2
v_call: TRBV27
cdr3_aa: CASSFGLAGTYEQYF
cdr3_nt: TGTGCCAGCAGTTTTGGACTAGCGGGGACCTACGAGCAGTACTTC

clone_size: -
j_call: TRBJ1-2
d_call: TRBD1
v_call: TRBV4-3
cdr3_aa: CASSQDGTGTDGYTF
cdr3_nt: TGCGCCAGCAGCCAAGATGGGACAGGGACGGATGGCTACACCTTC

clone_size: -
j_call: TRBJ2-5
d_call: TRBD1
v_call: TRBV29-1
cdr3_aa: CSAWTGGAQETQYF
cdr3_nt: TGCAGCGCGTGGACAGGGGGCGCCCAAGAGACCCAGTACTTC

clone_size: -
j_call: TRBJ2-5
d_call: -
v_call: TRBV7-8
cdr3_aa: CAIGEDRSQETQYF
cdr3_nt: TGTGCCATTGGGGAAGACAGATCCCAAGAGACCCAGTACTTC

clone_size: many
j_call: TRBJ2-5
d_call: TRBD1
v_call: TRBV29-1
cdr3_aa: CSVVGQEETQYF
cdr3_nt: TGCAGCGTCGTGGGACAGGAAGAGACCCAGTACTTC